This T cell receptor beta chain came from a study of CD8 T cells in Susac syndrome. RNA, at about 0.45 to 1 ug, was reverse transcribed with random hexamers. TCRdb analysed the immunoSEQ multiplex PCR reads with MiXCR anew, one entry per CDR3 protein. The sample yields about 140,000 distinct CDR3 sequences, more than 85% seen once. There are a few counts of this clonotype. Germline lookup yields CDR1 DFQATT and CDR2 SNEGSKA (reference sequence). The CDR3 is 13 residues long. Losses at the gene ends were 5 bases for V and 4 bases for J; bases not matched to a gene: 7. The source is a human donor with Susac syndrome. The chain employs TRBV20-1 and TRBJ1-2; 7 nucleotides agree with TRBD1. Sequencing was carried out using CD4+ T cells from PBMCs. The CDR3 sequence: CSAPWTGGYGYTF. The CDR3 coding sequence is TGCAGTGCTCCCTGGACAGGCGGCTATGGCTACACCTTC.